These 10 T cell receptor beta chains were sequenced from one sample in a study of shared T cell receptors in the human thymus. Some clones are missing from TCRdb's copy, which holds only in-frame ones; the method was immunoSEQ multiplex PCR. The profile shows hundreds of thousands of clones, approximately 87% of them singletons. These records were also assigned to another study, of human thymus T cells.

Sequenced sample: thymocytes. These receptors were taken from a boy under two years old with a congenital heart defect.

The chain employs TRBV27 and TRBJ2-5; D gene ambiguous. Germline assignment: CDR1 MNHEY and CDR2 SMNVEV (reference sequence). Trimming took 2 bases from V and 2 from J, leaving 9 bases between them. The CDR3 has 14 residues. CDR3 sequence reads: CASSLGSEQETQYF. CDR3 in DNA: TGTGCCAGCAGTTTAGGCAGCGAGCAAGAGACCCAGTACTTC.

The V call is TRBV25-1, the J call TRBJ2-7, with 8 bases aligning to TRBD1. The CDR3 contains 14 residues. V gave up 3 bases and J gave up 5 bases; unmatched junction bases: 6. Germline CDR1 is MGHDK and CDR2 is SYGVNS. CDR3 amino acids: CASSEGRGRNEQYF. The CDR3 nucleotides are TGTGCCAGCAGTGAGGGCAGGGGGCGCAACGAGCAGTACTTC.

This rearrangement joins TRBV5-1 to TRBJ2-5; 10 bases match TRBD1. Germline assignment: CDR1 SGHRS and CDR2 YFSETQ. CDR3 size: 17 residues. After removal of 4 bases from V and 2 bases from J, the junction contained 11 bases not matched to a gene. DNA for the CDR3: TGCGCCAGCAGCACCGGACCCCCGGACAGGGGGCAAGAGACCCAGTACTTC. Protein: CASSTGPPDRGQETQYF.

The chain couples TRBV27 to TRBJ1-5; the D is unclear. From germline, CDR1 is MNHEY and CDR2 SMNVEV (reference sequence). The CDR3 is 13 amino acids. The V end was cut by 5 bases, the J end by 2 bases, with 7 bases between. The CDR3 DNA follows: TGTGCCAGCAGTCCAGGCGGCAATCAGCCCCAGCATTTT. It is translated as CASSPGGNQPQHF.

V usage is TRBV4-3 and J usage is TRBJ2-5; unclear D gene. From germline, CDR1 is LGHNA and CDR2 YSLEER. The V end was cut by 1 base, the J end by 2 bases, with 8 bases between. This CDR3 spans 14 amino acids. The CDR3 protein is CASSQGVTQETQYF. The CDR3 nucleotides are TGCGCCAGCAGCCAAGGAGTCACTCAAGAGACCCAGTACTTC.

On this clone: The sample carries other DNA sequences with the same CDR3. This chain joins TRBV7-9 and TRBJ2-7, with D unresolved. With 0 bases removed from V and 4 bases from J, the gap between germline ends came to 4 bases. Per the germline V gene, CDR1 is SEHNR and CDR2 is FQNEAQ (reference sequence). The CDR3 contains 12 residues. The CDR3 spells CASSLATYEQYF. DNA of the CDR3: TGTGCCAGCAGCTTAGCTACATACGAGCAGTACTTC.

The V and J genes are TRBV10-3 and TRBJ2-7; 7 nucleotides agree with TRBD1. Germline V CDR1 and CDR2: ENHRY, SYGVKD. The CDR3 has 17 amino acids. Unmatched junction bases numbered 13, after V lost 0 bases and J lost 5 bases. CDR3 residues: CAISESLGSQGQDEQYF. The CDR3 DNA reads TGTGCCATCAGTGAGTCCCTGGGTTCACAGGGGCAAGACGAGCAGTACTTC.

This chain connects TRBV19 to TRBJ1-1; possibly TRBD1 for D (6 bases). In germline, CDR1 is LNHDA, CDR2 SQIVND (reference sequence). Trimming took 9 bases from V and 11 from J, leaving 13 bases between them. There are 10 residues in the CDR3. CDR3 residues: CASVRGTAFF. CDR3 DNA: TGTGCCAGCGTGAGGGGGACGGCTTTCTTT.

This clone has just a few counts. The chain employs TRBV6-1 and TRBJ1-2; 7 bases are shared with TRBD1. This CDR3 region has 14 residues. Germline values: CDR1 MNHNS, CDR2 SASEGT. J gave up 4 bases and V 3 bases, and 5 bases lay outside the gene matches. The CDR3 DNA is TGTGCCAGCAGTGACAAGACAGGGTTCTATGGCTACACCTTC. Protein: CASSDKTGFYGYTF.

This clone was found once. CDR3 residues: CASSPRGPRQGLSGYGYTF. In nucleotides, the CDR3 is TGTGCCAGCAGCCCGAGAGGGCCCCGACAGGGGTTAAGTGGGTATGGCTACACCTTC. This chain joins TRBV7-9 and TRBJ1-2; 8 nucleotides align to TRBD1. Trimming removed 5 bases from V and 5 bases from J; junction bases left unmatched: 22. Germline V lookup: CDR1 SEHNR, CDR2 FQNEAQ (reference sequence). CDR3 size: 19 residues.